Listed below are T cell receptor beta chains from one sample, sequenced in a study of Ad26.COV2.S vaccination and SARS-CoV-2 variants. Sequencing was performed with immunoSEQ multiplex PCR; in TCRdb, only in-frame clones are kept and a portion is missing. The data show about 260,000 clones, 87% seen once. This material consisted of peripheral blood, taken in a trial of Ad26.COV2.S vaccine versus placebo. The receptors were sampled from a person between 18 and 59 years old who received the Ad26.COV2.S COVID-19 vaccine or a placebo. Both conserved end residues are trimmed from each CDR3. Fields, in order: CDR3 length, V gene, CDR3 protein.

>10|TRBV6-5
ATQGDSYGYT
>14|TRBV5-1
ASSGGGTPNTGELF
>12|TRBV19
ASSRTGTNYGYT
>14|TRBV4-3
ASSQDLGGSQETQY
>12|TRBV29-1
SVVRTGRNTEAF
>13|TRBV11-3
ASSSWTSGKQEQF
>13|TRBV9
ASSALASHADTQY
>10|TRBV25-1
ASSGGQGIQY
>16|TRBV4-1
ASSQVPYGTGGTDTQY
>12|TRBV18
ASSPIIGRTEAF
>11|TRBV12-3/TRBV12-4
ASSLQGQSPQH
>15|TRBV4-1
ASSRNRQGGETDTQY
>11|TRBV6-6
ASRQGGNYGYT
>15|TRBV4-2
ASSTQQTSGGIYEQY
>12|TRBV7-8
ASSSPGGTTEAF
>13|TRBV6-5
ASRRSGTAADGYT
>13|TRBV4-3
ASSQTPTSSNEQF
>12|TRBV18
ASSRSGERSPLH
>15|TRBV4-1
ASSQGVSGGSTDTQY
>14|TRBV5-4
ASSQRTGPSTDTQY
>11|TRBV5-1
ASSLDRTGELF
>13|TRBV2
ASTPTGNSNQPQH
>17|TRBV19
ASSPTGTSGIWPYNEQF
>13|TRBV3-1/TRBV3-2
ASSQDVLGNTEAF
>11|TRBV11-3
ASSRARYNEQF
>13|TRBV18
ASSTGQGYNQPQH
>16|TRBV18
ASSLRFMDSGSNYGYT
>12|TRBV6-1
ASSEQAVREKLF
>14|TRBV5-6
ASSPGGGLSTDTQY
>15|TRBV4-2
ASSQEGLAGGRETQY
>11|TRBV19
ASSSRVGQPQH
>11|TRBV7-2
ASSLALSYEQY
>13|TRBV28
ASSSTGTGYNEQF
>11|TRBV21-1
ASRRGASYEQY
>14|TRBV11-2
ASSLESAIRAGELF
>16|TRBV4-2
ASSPGTSGGLRSVEQY
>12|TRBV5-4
ASSLVSGANVLT
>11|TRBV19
ASSIGGDQPQH
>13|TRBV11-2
ASSHPGPLSGELF
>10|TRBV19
ASSGLDNEQF
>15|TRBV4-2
ASSQGGTADLNTEAF
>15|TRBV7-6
ASSLVAGLALEETQY
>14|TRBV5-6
ASSRTETVNTGELF
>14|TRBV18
ASSPPKGINTGELF
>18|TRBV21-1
ASSKVGASGGELSYNEQF
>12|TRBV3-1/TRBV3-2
ASSYGTPNTEAF
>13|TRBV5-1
ASGRAGNSYNEQF
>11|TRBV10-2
ASNRDIQNIQY
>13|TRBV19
ASMGLAGGQETQY
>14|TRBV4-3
ASSRGTGNTPGGYT
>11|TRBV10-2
ASSEIGGTEAF
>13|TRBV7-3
ASSSSSGPQETQY
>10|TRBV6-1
ASSEGTPQEH